The 2 T cell receptor beta chains below come from one sample, sequenced in a study of long-term antiretroviral therapy in people with HIV. Assay version v3.0 of immunoSEQ was used, and it was run at survey level. Using immunoSEQ multiplex PCR, the repertoire was profiled, and TCRdb retains in-frame clones only, with some absent. The sample lists tens of thousands of clones, about 92% occurring once. The material was unsorted PBMCs, obtained 4.4 years after starting antiretroviral therapy. The source of these receptors is a woman between 50 and 59 years old with HIV.

The chain carries TRBV4-1 and TRBJ1-6, with D possibly TRBD1 on 6 matching bases. This CDR3 spans 16 amino acids. The ends were cut back, 3 bases at V and 7 bases at J, with 16 bases in the middle. Germline CDR1 and CDR2: MGHRA and YSYEKL. The CDR3 here is CASSHSKQGYNSPLHF. In DNA form, the CDR3 reads TGCGCCAGCAGCCATTCCAAGCAGGGGTACAATTCACCCCTCCACTTT.

The chain has TRBV7-2 and TRBJ2-3, with D possibly called TRBD1 or TRBD2 (5 bases each). CDR3 length equals 14 residues. The germline gives CDR1 SGHTA, CDR2 FQGNSA. With 4 bases removed from V and 2 bases from J, the gap between germline ends came to 10 bases. CDR3 DNA sequence: TGTGCCAGCAGCTCGGGGCACCTCACAGATACGCAGTATTTT. Its translation is CASSSGHLTDTQYF.